This is a list of T cell receptor beta chains from one sample in a study of blood T cell repertoires in COVID-19. TCRdb's copy holds only in-frame clones and misses some; the assay was immunoSEQ multiplex PCR. Among 40,000 to 60,000 clones, around 85% were seen once, and the ten largest hold approximately 4.5%. The sequencing sample was made of peripheral blood. All receptors come from a man aged 50-60 years with active COVID-19. Each CDR3 is given with its conserved first and last residue. A D gene is named only where the DNA matches it firmly. Size values are once, few and many counts, or a class for expanded clones, and some rows have none.

V	D	size	J	CDR3	DNA
TRBV7-7	TRBD1	NA	TRBJ2-5	CASSLGTGGGETQYF	TGTGCCAGCAGCTTAGGGACAGGGGGCGGCGAGACCCAGTACTTC
TRBV5-1	NA	NA	TRBJ2-1	CASSLGVHSYNEQFF	TGCGCCAGCAGCTTGGGGGTCCACAGCTACAATGAGCAGTTCTTC
TRBV5-5	NA	NA	TRBJ2-1	CASSPGLEQFF	TGTGCCAGCAGCCCTGGACTGGAGCAGTTCTTC
TRBV2	NA	NA	TRBJ1-2	CASSEREGYGYTF	TGTGCCAGCAGTGAGAGGGAGGGGTATGGCTACACCTTC
TRBV7-9	TRBD1	NA	TRBJ2-7	CASSPRDRVRYEQYF	TGTGCCAGCAGCCCGAGGGACAGGGTGAGGTACGAGCAGTACTTC
TRBV7-2	NA	few	TRBJ1-1	CASRRSRQSTNQTFF	TGTGCCAGCAGGAGAAGTCGACAGTCCACTAATCAGACTTTCTTT
TRBV6-1	TRBD1	NA	TRBJ1-2	CASTEATGDRGNGYTF	TGTGCCAGCACCGAAGCCACAGGGGATAGGGGGAATGGCTACACCTTC
TRBV19	TRBD1	once	TRBJ2-2	CASRKPGQWNTGELFF	TGTGCCAGTAGAAAACCGGGACAGTGGAACACCGGGGAGCTGTTTTTT
TRBV10-3	NA	NA	TRBJ2-5	CAIRSSGSQETQYF	TGTGCCATCAGATCATCAGGGTCCCAAGAGACCCAGTACTTC
TRBV19	NA	once	TRBJ2-3	CASSTSPTDTQYF	TGTGCCAGTAGTACTTCTCCCACAGATACGCAGTATTTT
TRBV27	TRBD1	NA	TRBJ2-1	CASSLGTGYNEQFF	TGTGCCAGCAGTCTCGGGACAGGGTACAATGAGCAGTTCTTC
TRBV7-9	TRBD1	NA	TRBJ2-6	CASSSTNDRAGANVLTF	TGTGCCAGCAGCTCAACGAATGACAGGGCTGGGGCCAACGTCCTGACTTTC
TRBV9	TRBD1	NA	TRBJ2-7	CASSVGTGDGYEQYF	TGTGCCAGCAGCGTAGGGACAGGTGACGGCTACGAGCAGTACTTC
TRBV3-1/TRBV3-2	TRBD2	NA	TRBJ2-3	CASSATSGGPSTDTQYF	TGTGCCAGCAGCGCAACTAGCGGGGGCCCTAGCACAGATACGCAGTATTTT
TRBV7-8	NA	NA	TRBJ1-2	CASSPAGDYGYTF	TGTGCCAGCAGCCCCGCGGGGGACTATGGCTACACCTTC
TRBV2	TRBD1	NA	TRBJ1-4	CASNVQGWIEKLFF	TGTGCCAGCAACGTACAGGGGTGGATTGAAAAACTGTTTTTT
TRBV18	TRBD2	few	TRBJ2-5	CASSPGLGRETQYF	TGTGCCAGCTCCCCGGGACTAGGAAGAGAGACCCAGTACTTC
TRBV5-1	TRBD1	NA	TRBJ2-2	CASSLGDRGQITGELFF	TGCGCCAGCAGCTTGGGGGACAGGGGGCAGATCACCGGGGAGCTGTTTTTT
TRBV2	TRBD1	NA	TRBJ1-2	CASRMGQGAYGYTF	TGTGCCAGCAGGATGGGACAGGGAGCCTATGGCTACACCTTC
TRBV2	NA	NA	TRBJ1-6	CASSLTRPSSYNSPLHF	TGTGCCAGCAGCTTGACACGGCCGAGCTCCTATAATTCACCCCTCCACTTT
TRBV4-1	NA	NA	TRBJ1-5	CASSLQPGQSNQPQHF	TGCGCCAGCAGCCTTCAGCCGGGACAAAGCAATCAGCCCCAGCATTTT
TRBV18	NA	NA	TRBJ1-5	CASSPGEKPQHF	TGTGCCAGCTCACCGGGAGAGAAGCCCCAGCATTTT
TRBV5-4	NA	NA	TRBJ2-7	CASSNPGGPLSYEQYF	TGTGCCAGCAGCAATCCCGGGGGTCCCCTTTCCTACGAGCAGTACTTC
TRBV7-9	TRBD2	NA	TRBJ2-5	CASSRLAGGQETQYF	TGTGCCAGCAGCCGTCTAGCGGGGGGGCAAGAGACCCAGTACTTC
TRBV7-8	NA	few	TRBJ2-7	CASSLGEVSYEQYF	TGTGCCAGCAGCTTAGGTGAGGTCTCCTACGAGCAGTACTTC